This T cell receptor (beta chain) came from a study of shared clonotypes between healthy human individuals. Across the whole study: Samples came from a couple of female and a few male donors aged 18 to 49.

Profiling relied on immunoSEQ multiplex PCR, and the TCRdb table lists in-frame clones only, not all of them. The repertoire includes approximately 500,000 clones, almost 80% of them detected once, and around 12% sits in the top ten. This CDR3 comprises 15 residues. V was trimmed by 4 bases and J by 2 bases, leaving 14 bases between them. Germline lookup yields CDR1 SGHTA and CDR2 FQGNSA. The sample taken for sequencing was PBMCs. J is TRBJ2-5 and V is TRBV7-2, with a tentative D call TRBD2 (6 bases). The clonotype originates from a woman aged 40 to 50 in good health. Some clones in this sample may be carry-over from other donors' samples. CDR3 coding DNA: TGTGCCAGCAGCTCCGGGCCTAGCGAACAAGAGACCCAGTACTTC. It specifies CASSSGPSEQETQYF.